The 28 T cell receptor beta chains given below trace back to one sample, sequenced in a study of T cell responses to AZD1222 COVID-19 vaccine. The data were produced by immunoSEQ multiplex PCR, yet TCRdb's version contains in-frame clones alone and is incomplete. The sample carries 95,000 to 150,000 clones, 70% to 90% recorded once. Sequencing was performed on peripheral blood, taken on day 0 of AZD1222 vaccination. The receptors come from an adult in good health.

The chain links TRBV7-2 to TRBJ1-2; no definite D call. CDR1 and CDR2 (germline): SGHTA, FQGNSA. V lost 1 base and J 4 bases, leaving 13 bases between the germline ends. The CDR3 length is 15 residues. Here the CDR3 reads CASSLEVFPSYGYTF. CDR3 coding DNA: TGTGCCAGCAGCTTAGAAGTGTTCCCCTCCTATGGCTACACCTTC.

J is TRBJ2-2 and V is TRBV3-1 (or the pseudogene TRBV3-2); D remains ambiguous. Trimming cost V 5 bases and J 5 bases, with 12 bases left between them. There are 14 residues in the CDR3. Germline CDR1 and CDR2: LGHDT and YNNKEL (reference sequence). The CDR3 DNA is TGTGCCAGCAGCTTGGGCGCTGGGACCGGGGAGCTGTTTTTT. Protein: CASSLGAGTGELFF.

CDR3 amino acids: CASSSAGVAGELFF. The CDR3 DNA reads as TGCGCCAGCAGCTCAGCCGGGGTCGCCGGGGAGCTGTTTTTT. This chain connects TRBV5-1 to TRBJ2-2; D might be TRBD2 (5 bases). The CDR3 spans 14 residues. Germline V gene data show CDR1 as SGHRS and CDR2 as YFSETQ. V was cut by 3 bases and J by 6 bases, with 12 bases left in between.

This clone occurred once. The chain combines TRBV28 with TRBJ2-2; tentatively, D is TRBD1 (6 bases). This CDR3 has 19 amino acids. Looked up from germline, CDR1 is MDHEN and CDR2 is SYDVKM. V was cut by 6 bases and J by 3 bases, with 26 bases left in between. CDR3 region: CASSIQPKRANRDTGELFF. The CDR3 DNA follows: TGTGCCAGCAGCATACAACCAAAACGGGCTAACAGGGACACCGGGGAGCTGTTTTTT.

CDR3 residues: CASRYNGGETQYF. The CDR3 nucleotides read TGTGCCAGTAGATACAACGGGGGGGAGACCCAGTACTTC. The rearrangement joins TRBV19 to TRBJ2-5; 7 bases line up with TRBD2. The CDR3 runs 13 residues. Trimming cost V 6 bases and J 5 bases; bases outside gene matches: 6. Germline CDR1 and CDR2: LNHDA and SQIVND (reference sequence).

In this sample, this clone turned up a few times. The chain carries TRBV11-1 and TRBJ1-6; D is uncertain. Trimming shortened V by 5 bases and J by 7 bases, and 15 bases separated the two germline ends. The CDR3 is 15 residues long. Per germline, CDR1 SGHAT and CDR2 FQDESV (reference sequence). The CDR3 spells CASSPSSQANSPLHF. CDR3 sequence (DNA): TGTGCCAGCAGCCCAAGCTCCCAGGCAAATTCACCCCTCCACTTT.

A single count supports this clone. The chain couples TRBV3-1 (or the pseudogene TRBV3-2) to TRBJ1-2; D remains ambiguous. CDR1 is LGHDT and CDR2 is YNNKEL in the germline V gene (reference sequence). The germline V and J ends were trimmed by 5 bases and 5 bases, with 6 bases remaining between them. This CDR3 is 11 amino acids long. The CDR3 loop reads CASSYRYGYTF. CDR3 DNA sequence: TGTGCCAGCAGCTACCGGTATGGCTACACCTTC.

The chain has TRBV7-2 and TRBJ2-7; maybe TRBD1 (6 bases). CDR3 length: 14 amino acids. Germline V gene data show CDR1 as SGHTA and CDR2 as FQGNSA. Trimming removed 3 bases from V and 2 bases from J, with 11 bases in between. The CDR3 coding sequence is TGTGCCAGCAGCTTGAACAGGGCCACCTACGAGCAGTACTTC. This encodes CASSLNRATYEQYF.

V is TRBV7-9 and J is TRBJ1-2; perhaps TRBD1 as D (5 bases). Trimming pared 2 bases from V and 6 bases from J, leaving 16 bases between. This CDR3 comprises 15 residues. CDR1 and CDR2 from the germline V gene are SEHNR and FQNEAQ (reference sequence). This CDR3 reads CASSLISFQGNGYTF. The CDR3 region has the DNA TGTGCCAGCAGCTTAATTAGCTTTCAGGGTAATGGCTACACCTTC.

The V call is TRBV30, the J call TRBJ2-7, with D possibly being TRBD1 (6 bases). V was pared by 5 bases and J by 1 base, with 9 bases between. From germline, CDR1 is GTSNPN and CDR2 SVGIG (reference sequence). The CDR3 extends over 12 amino acids. CDR3 protein: CAWDTGSYEQYF. DNA of the CDR3: TGTGCCTGGGATACAGGGTCCTACGAGCAGTACTTC.

The chain links TRBV21-1 to TRBJ2-5; the table calls TRBD1, which could not be checked here. TRBV21-1 is designated a pseudogene. This CDR3 is 13 amino acids long. CDR3 residues: CASRETEKETQYF. The CDR3 DNA reads TGTGCCAGCAGAGAGACAGAGAAAGAGACCCAGTACTTC.

The chain is built from TRBV29-1 and TRBJ2-7, with D possibly TRBD2 on 6 matching bases. Trimming pared 8 bases from V and 2 bases from J, leaving 16 bases between. From germline, CDR1 is SQVTM and CDR2 ANQGSEA. The CDR3 has 13 amino acids. CDR3 sequence reads: CSNKVRDTYEQYF. CDR3 nucleotides: TGCAGCAACAAAGTGCGGGATACCTACGAGCAGTACTTC.

The chain employs TRBV19 and TRBJ1-6, with unresolved D. With 6 bases removed from V and 9 bases from J, the gap between germline ends came to 9 bases. Germline CDR1 and CDR2: LNHDA and SQIVND (reference sequence). The CDR3 is 12 amino acids. CDR3 sequence (DNA): TGTGCCAGTAGCGCAACGGGTTCACCCCTCCACTTT. Its translation is CASSATGSPLHF.

This clone was counted ten times or more. The V and J genes are TRBV12-3 or TRBV12-4 and TRBJ2-7, with a tentative D call TRBD2 (6 bases). The length of the CDR3 is 13 residues. Trimming left V 6 bases short and J 5 bases short, with 14 bases between. The CDR3 region has the DNA TGTGCCAGCAGGTGGGGGGAGGCCGACGAGCAGTACTTC. This sequence encodes CASRWGEADEQYF.

The chain is built from TRBV19 and TRBJ1-5; the D gene is possibly TRBD1 (5 bases). This CDR3 spans 14 amino acids. The V gene lost 8 bases and the J gene lost 9 bases, with 20 bases spanning the gap. Germline loops: CDR1 LNHDA, CDR2 SQIVND (reference sequence). The CDR3 loop reads CASGHGSWGSPQHF. DNA of the CDR3: TGTGCCAGTGGACACGGTTCTTGGGGTTCGCCCCAGCATTTT. Looking up the rest from reference TRBV19 and TRBJ1-5 gives the full variable domain: DGGITQSPKYLFRKEGQNVTLSCEQNLNHDAMYWYRQDPGQGLRLIYYSQIVNDFQKGDIAEGYSVSREKKESFPLTVTSAQKNPTAFYLCASGHGSWGSPQHFGDGTRLSIL.

The chain employs TRBV18 and TRBJ1-2, with TRBD1 matching 9 bases. Germline CDR1 is KGHSH and CDR2 is LQKENI. V was clipped by 5 bases and J by 6 bases; unmatched bases: 4. The CDR3 has 13 residues. The CDR3 region is CASSAGTGNGYTF. The CDR3, as DNA: TGTGCCAGCTCAGCCGGGACAGGGAATGGCTACACCTTC.

The chain is built from TRBV2 and TRBJ1-2, with 8 positions matching TRBD1. This CDR3 has 14 amino acids. CDR1 is SNHLY, CDR2 FYNNEI, per germline. Trimming removed 1 base from V and 7 bases from J; junction bases left unmatched: 5. CDR3 protein: CASSEDRGSGGYTF. CDR3 sequence (DNA): TGTGCCAGCAGTGAAGACAGGGGGTCGGGTGGCTACACCTTC.

The CDR3 region is CASSPQGTAPPGNTIYF. The CDR3 DNA sequence: TGTGCCAGCTCACCACAGGGTACGGCCCCACCAGGAAACACCATATATTTT. This chain joins TRBV18 and TRBJ1-3; D is unresolved. CDR1 is KGHSH, CDR2 LQKENI, per germline. This CDR3 contains 17 residues. V was trimmed by 1 base and J by 4 bases, leaving 17 bases between them.

The V gene is TRBV27, the J gene TRBJ2-1; D call uncertain. The germline V gene has CDR1 MNHEY and CDR2 SMNVEV (reference sequence). Trimming cost V 7 bases and J 0 bases, with 4 bases left between them. There are 12 residues in the CDR3. This CDR3 reads CASKGSYNEQFF. The CDR3, as DNA: TGTGCCAGCAAAGGCTCCTACAATGAGCAGTTCTTC.

Written as DNA, the CDR3 is TGTGCCAGAAGCTTAATTCCGTGGGGGACTGGGGCCAACGTCCTGACTTTC. Protein product: CARSLIPWGTGANVLTF. The rearrangement uses TRBV5-3 and TRBJ2-6; D may be TRBD1 or TRBD2 (5 bases each). TRBV5-3 is placed among ORFs of uncertain function. This CDR3 spans 17 amino acids. The germline V and J ends were trimmed by 2 bases and 2 bases, with 14 bases remaining between them.

This chain links TRBV5-5 with TRBJ1-5, with D possibly TRBD1 on 5 matching bases. The V gene lost 3 bases and the J gene lost 7 bases, with 14 bases spanning the gap. CDR3 size: 14 residues. CDR1 and CDR2 (germline): SGHKS, YYEKEE (reference sequence). CDR3 residues: CASSWEGLSQPQHF. As DNA, the CDR3 is TGTGCCAGCAGCTGGGAGGGACTCTCGCAGCCCCAGCATTTT.

This chain uses TRBV4-1 with TRBJ1-1, with 8 positions matching TRBD1. Per the germline V gene, CDR1 is MGHRA and CDR2 is YSYEKL. The CDR3 has 17 residues. J was trimmed by 6 bases and V by 0 bases; bases with no gene match: 12. The DNA for the CDR3 is TGCGCCAGCAGCCAAGATCGACCGGGACAGGCTGTTGCTGAAGCTTTCTTT. It codes for CASSQDRPGQAVAEAFF.

This chain connects TRBV28 to TRBJ1-2; D is unresolved. This CDR3 has 14 amino acids. Trimming removed 2 bases at V and 8 bases at J, with 15 bases between. Germline V gives CDR1 MDHEN, CDR2 SYDVKM. The CDR3 DNA reads TGTGCCAGCAGTTTAGTCATTGGCGGGGAGGGCTACACCTTC. This codes for CASSLVIGGEGYTF.

The rearrangement uses TRBV3-1 (or the pseudogene TRBV3-2) and TRBJ1-1, with unresolved D. Germline values: CDR1 LGHDT, CDR2 YNNKEL (reference sequence). Trimming removed 4 bases at V and 0 bases at J, with 9 bases between. The CDR3 has 14 amino acids. The CDR3 coding sequence is TGTGCCAGCAGCCCCGCAGCCCTGAACACTGAAGCTTTCTTT. As protein: CASSPAALNTEAFF.

V gene TRBV7-2 combines with J gene TRBJ2-7; 12 bases agree with TRBD1. Germline assignment: CDR1 SGHTA and CDR2 FQGNSA. V was pared by 4 bases and J by 4 bases, with 5 bases of the junction left unmatched. The CDR3 extends over 15 amino acids. The CDR3 sequence is CASSSPGQGAYEQYF. In DNA, the CDR3 is TGTGCCAGCAGCTCGCCGGGACAGGGGGCTTACGAGCAGTACTTC.

The chain joins TRBV5-1 to TRBJ2-5; D may correspond to TRBD1 or TRBD2 (5 bases each). With 4 bases removed from V and 5 bases from J, the gap between germline ends came to 18 bases. CDR3 length equals 15 residues. Germline V CDR1 and CDR2: SGHRS, YFSETQ. The CDR3 DNA follows: TGCGCCAGCAGCGCCGGACTGGACAAGTCGGAGACCCAGTACTTC. This encodes CASSAGLDKSETQYF.

J is TRBJ2-7 and V is TRBV9; 9 bases agree with TRBD1. This CDR3 contains 15 residues. The J segment lost 4 bases and the V segment lost 3 bases, leaving 8 bases of the junction unmatched. The germline V gene encodes CDR1 SGDLS and CDR2 YYNGEE. CDR3 sequence: CASSESGTGWYEQYF. The DNA for the CDR3 is TGTGCCAGCAGCGAATCCGGGACAGGGTGGTACGAGCAGTACTTC. Together with reference TRBV9 and TRBJ2-7, the CDR3 gives the full variable domain: DSGVTQTPKHLITATGQRVTLRCSPRSGDLSVYWYQQSLDQGLQFLIQYYNGEERAKGNILERFSAQQFPDLHSELNLSSLELGDSALYFCASSESGTGWYEQYFGPGTRLTVT.

V gene TRBV30 combines with J gene TRBJ1-1; TRBD1 is a possible D gene (6 bases). CDR3 length: 14 residues. V was pared by 4 bases and J by 7 bases, with 19 bases between. Looked up from germline, CDR1 is GTSNPN and CDR2 is SVGIG (reference sequence). In nucleotides, the CDR3 is TGTGCCTGGATCTTCTGGGGGCAGGGGCGTGAAGCTTTCTTT. Encoded protein: CAWIFWGQGREAFF.